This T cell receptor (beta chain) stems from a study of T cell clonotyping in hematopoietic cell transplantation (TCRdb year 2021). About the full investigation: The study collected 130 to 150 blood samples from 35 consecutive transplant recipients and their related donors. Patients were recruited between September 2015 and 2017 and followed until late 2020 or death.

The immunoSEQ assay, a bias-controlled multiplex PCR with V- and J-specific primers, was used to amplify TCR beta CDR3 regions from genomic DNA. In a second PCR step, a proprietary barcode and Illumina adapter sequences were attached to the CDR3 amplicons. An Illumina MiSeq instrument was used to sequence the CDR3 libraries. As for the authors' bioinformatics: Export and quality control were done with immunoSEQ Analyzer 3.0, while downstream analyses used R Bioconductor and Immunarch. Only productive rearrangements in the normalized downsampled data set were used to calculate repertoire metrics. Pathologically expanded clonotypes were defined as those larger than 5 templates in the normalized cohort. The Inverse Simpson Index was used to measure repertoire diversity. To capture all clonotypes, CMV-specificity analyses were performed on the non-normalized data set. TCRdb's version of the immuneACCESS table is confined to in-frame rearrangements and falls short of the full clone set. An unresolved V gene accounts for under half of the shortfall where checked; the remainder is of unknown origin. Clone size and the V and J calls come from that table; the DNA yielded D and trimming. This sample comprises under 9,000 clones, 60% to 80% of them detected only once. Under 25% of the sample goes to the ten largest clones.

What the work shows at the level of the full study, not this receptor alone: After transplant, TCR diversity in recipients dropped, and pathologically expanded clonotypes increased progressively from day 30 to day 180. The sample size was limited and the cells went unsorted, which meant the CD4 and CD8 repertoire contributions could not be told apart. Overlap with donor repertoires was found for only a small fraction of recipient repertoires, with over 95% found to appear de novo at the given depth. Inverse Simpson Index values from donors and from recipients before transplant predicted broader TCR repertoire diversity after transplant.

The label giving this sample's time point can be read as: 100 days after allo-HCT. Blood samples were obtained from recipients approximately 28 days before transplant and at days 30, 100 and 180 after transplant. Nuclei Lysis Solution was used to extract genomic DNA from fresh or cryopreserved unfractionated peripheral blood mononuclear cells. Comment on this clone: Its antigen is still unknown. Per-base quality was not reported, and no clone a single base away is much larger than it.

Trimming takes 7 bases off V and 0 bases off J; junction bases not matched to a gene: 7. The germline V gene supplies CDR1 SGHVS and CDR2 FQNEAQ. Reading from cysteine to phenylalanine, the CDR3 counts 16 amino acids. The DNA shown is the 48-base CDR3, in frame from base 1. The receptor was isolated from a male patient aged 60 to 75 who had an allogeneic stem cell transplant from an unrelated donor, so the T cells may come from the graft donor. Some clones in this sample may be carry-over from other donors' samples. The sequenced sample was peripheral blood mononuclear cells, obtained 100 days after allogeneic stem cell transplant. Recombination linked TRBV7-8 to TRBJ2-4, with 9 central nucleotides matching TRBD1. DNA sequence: TGTGCCAGCACCCCAGACAGGGGGAGAGCCAAAAACATTCAGTACTTC. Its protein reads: CASTPDRGRAKNIQYF.